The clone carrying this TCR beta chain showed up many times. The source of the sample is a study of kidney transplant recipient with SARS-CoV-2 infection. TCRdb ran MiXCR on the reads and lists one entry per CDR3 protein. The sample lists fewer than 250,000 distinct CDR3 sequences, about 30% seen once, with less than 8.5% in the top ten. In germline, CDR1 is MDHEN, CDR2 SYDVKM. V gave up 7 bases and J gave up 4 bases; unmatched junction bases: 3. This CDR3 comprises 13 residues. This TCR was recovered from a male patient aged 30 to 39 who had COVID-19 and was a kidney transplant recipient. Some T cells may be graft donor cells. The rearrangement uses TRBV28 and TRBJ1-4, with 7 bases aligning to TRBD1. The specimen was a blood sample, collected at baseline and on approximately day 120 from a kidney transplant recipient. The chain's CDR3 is CASTQGFNEKLFF. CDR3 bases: TGTGCCAGCACACAGGGGTTTAATGAAAAACTGTTTTTT. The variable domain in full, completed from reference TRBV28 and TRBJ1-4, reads DVKVTQSSRYLVKRTGEKVFLECVQDMDHENMFWYRQDPGLGLRLIYFSYDVKMKEKGDIPEGYSVSREKKERFSLILESASTNQTSMYLCASTQGFNEKLFFGSGTQLSVL.